The 25 T cell receptor beta chains below come from one sample, sequenced in a study of T cells in Graves' hyperthyroidism and ophthalmopathy. Authors of the study amplified TCR beta CDR3 regions from RNA transcripts. First-round RT-PCR of the TCR CDR3 relied on the HTBI primer set. TCRdb reprocessed the multiplex PCR reads via MiXCR and lists one record per CDR3 protein. The top ten clones hold around 9.6% of a sample with some 740,000 distinct CDR3 sequences, 12% to 15% of them seen once. Sequenced sample: blood. These receptors were taken from a woman aged 18-30 years with Graves' hyperthyroidism.

V is TRBV6-4 and J is TRBJ1-4; D not certain. Looked up from germline, CDR1 is MRHNA and CDR2 is SNTAGT. CDR3 length equals 14 residues. The V gene lost 6 bases and the J gene lost 0 bases, with 8 bases spanning the gap. Here the CDR3 reads CASSCEATNEKLFF. CDR3 sequence (DNA): TGTGCCAGCAGCTGTGAGGCAACTAATGAAAAACTGTTTTTT.

This clonotype was observed once. V gene TRBV24-1 combines with J gene TRBJ1-1, with a tentative D call TRBD1 (5 bases). The germline V gene encodes CDR1 KGHDR and CDR2 SFDVKD. This CDR3 has 11 residues. Trimming removed 9 bases from V and 5 bases from J, with 9 bases in between. In DNA form, the CDR3 reads TGTGCCACCGCGGGGGAAACTGAAGCTTTCTTT. This gives the protein CATAGETEAFF.

About this clonotype itself: Possible read error: a much larger clone is one base away. V is TRBV13 and J is TRBJ2-1; the D gene is possibly TRBD1 (5 bases). The last part of the DNA fits TRBJ2-7 better; the J call may be wrong. The germline V gene encodes CDR1 PRHDT and CDR2 FYEKMQ (reference sequence). The CDR3 has 13 residues. The CDR3 sequence: CTSSSHRSNEQYF. The CDR3 bases are TGTACCAGCAGCTCCCACAGGAGCAATGAGCAGTACTTC.

V is TRBV7-9 and J is TRBJ1-2, with 8 nucleotides matching TRBD1. The germline gives CDR1 SEHNR, CDR2 FQNEAQ (reference sequence). The V gene end was trimmed by 3 bases and the J gene end by 1 base; junction bases not matched to a gene: 4. The CDR3 contains 15 residues. The CDR3 nucleotides are TGTGCCAGCAGCTTCCCGGACAGGGATAACTATGGCTACACCTTC. This codes for CASSFPDRDNYGYTF.

This clonotype came up many times. The rearrangement uses TRBV6-6 and TRBJ2-3; no reliable D call. The CDR3 length is 15 residues. Germline V gives CDR1 MNHNY, CDR2 SVGAGI (reference sequence). Trimming removed 2 bases from V and 6 bases from J, with 15 bases in between. The CDR3 spells CASSYRTPVMDTQYF. For the CDR3, the DNA is TGTGCCAGCAGTTACCGTACCCCCGTAATGGATACGCAGTATTTT.

This chain connects TRBV20-1 to TRBJ2-1, with TRBD1 matching over 10 bases. V was pared by 1 base and J by 5 bases, with 20 bases of the junction left unmatched. Germline lookup yields CDR1 DFQATT and CDR2 SNEGSKA (reference sequence). This CDR3 comprises 20 residues. CDR3 nucleotide sequence: TGCAGTGCTAGAGGGGGCGGGACAGGGGTAACCAAAGTCGGAGACAATGAGCAGTTCTTC. Its translation: CSARGGGTGVTKVGDNEQFF.

The sample holds a few counts of this clonotype. In DNA, the CDR3 is TGTGCCAGCAGTTTTTGGGGGCACGGGAACACTGAAGCTTTCTTT. It specifies CASSFWGHGNTEAFF. This rearrangement joins TRBV12-3 or TRBV12-4 to TRBJ1-1, with D tentatively TRBD1 (6 bases). The CDR3 runs to 15 residues. V was pared by 3 bases and J by 1 base, with 12 bases between.

On this clonotype: A junction boundary mismatches the germline segment, possibly from a read error. The chain employs TRBV20-1 and TRBJ1-3; a possible D gene is TRBD1 (6 bases). The CDR3 has 16 residues. Germline V lookup: CDR1 DFQATT, CDR2 SNEGSKA (reference sequence). The CDR3 coding sequence is TGCAGTGCTCCTAACCCCGACAGGTCCGAAACAAACACCATATGTTTT. Protein product: CSAPNPDRSETNTICF.

This clonotype was counted many times. DNA of the CDR3: TGCAGTGCTAGATCTAACCCGGGACTAGCGGGAGGGAGCTCCTACAATGAGCAGTTCTTC. This codes for CSARSNPGLAGGSSYNEQFF. The gene calls are TRBV20-1 and TRBJ2-1; TRBD2 matches at 16 bases. V trimming: 2 bases; J trimming: 0 bases; junction bases outside the gene matches: 10. The germline CDR1 and CDR2 sequences are DFQATT and SNEGSKA (reference sequence). The CDR3 consists of 20 residues.

V is TRBV14 and J is TRBJ2-1, with D hard to call. The CDR3 is 16 residues long. CDR1 is SGHDN and CDR2 is FVKESK in the germline V gene. V lost 4 bases, J lost 6 bases, and 19 bases lay in between. CDR3 DNA: TGTGCCAGCAGCCCTGGACCGTTCTGGGCGCGCAATGAGCAGTTCTTC. Residues: CASSPGPFWARNEQFF. Supplemented by reference TRBV14 and TRBJ2-1, the full variable domain reads EAGVTQFPSHSVIEKGQTVTLRCDPISGHDNLYWYRRVMGKEIKFLLHFVKESKQDESGMPNNRFLAERTGGTYSTLKVQPAELEDSGVYFCASSPGPFWARNEQFFGPGTRLTVL.

This clonotype was found a few times. The CDR3 coding sequence is TGTGCCAGCGCCTCAGGGGTGGAACTGTTTTTT. Protein: CASASGVELFF. The V call is TRBV11-2, the J call TRBJ1-4; D might be TRBD1 (6 bases). The CDR3 sequence is 11 residues long. Looked up from germline, CDR1 is SGHAT and CDR2 is FQNNGV. Trimming pared 8 bases from V and 12 bases from J, leaving 13 bases between.

This clonotype was recorded many times. The V gene is TRBV2, the J gene TRBJ1-4; D unclear. This CDR3 has 15 amino acids. Germline V CDR1 and CDR2: SNHLY, FYNNEI. V was cut by 6 bases and J by 12 bases, with 23 bases left in between. The CDR3 protein is CASRVQVFANHELFF. Here the CDR3 DNA reads TGTGCCAGCAGAGTACAAGTTTTTGCGAATCACGAACTGTTTTTT.

This clonotype has more than one count but fewer than ten. Relative to the germline gene, one junction end is altered; a read error may explain this. The V gene is TRBV7-2, the J gene TRBJ1-6; D perhaps matches TRBD1 (5 bases). CDR3 length: 15 amino acids. Per the germline V gene, CDR1 is SGHTA and CDR2 is FQGNSA. CDR3 nucleotide sequence: TGTGCCAGCAGATTAGGTCGACAAGGGGATTCACCCCTCCACTTT. This encodes CASRLGRQGDSPLHF.

The V and J genes are TRBV4-1 and TRBJ1-1; 7 bases agree with TRBD1. Germline trimming cut 3 bases from V and 4 bases from J; bases unmatched to any gene: 11. The CDR3 runs 16 residues. Germline CDR1 MGHRA, CDR2 YSYEKL. The CDR3 loop reads CASSQRETQGTTEAFF. CDR3 bases: TGCGCCAGCAGCCAGAGGGAGACACAGGGGACCACTGAAGCTTTCTTT.

This clonotype was recorded a few times. The chain is built from TRBV12-3 or TRBV12-4 and TRBJ2-7; 9 positions match TRBD2. V shed 3 bases, J shed 5 bases, and the junction held 8 bases outside the gene matches. The CDR3 spans 15 residues. CDR3 nucleotides: TGTGCCAGCAGTTTCTCGGGCGGGAGGGCCGACGAGCAGTACTTC. Protein product: CASSFSGGRADEQYF.

At least ten counts were recorded for this clonotype. The gene calls are TRBV3-1 and TRBJ2-7; unclear D gene. CDR1 and CDR2 (germline): LGHDT, YNNKEL (reference sequence). The CDR3 is 15 amino acids. Trimming left V 1 base short and J 3 bases short, with 13 bases between. CDR3 residues: CASSQVGSPGYEQYF. The CDR3 region has the DNA TGTGCCAGCAGCCAAGTGGGTTCCCCCGGCTACGAGCAGTACTTC.

The rearrangement uses TRBV29-1 and TRBJ2-7; 12 positions agree with TRBD1. The trim removed 7 bases at V and 6 bases at J, leaving 4 bases unmatched. From germline, CDR1 is SQVTM and CDR2 ANQGSEA. This CDR3 region has 12 residues. This chain's CDR3 is CSARDRGREQYF. In nucleotides, the CDR3 is TGCAGCGCGCGGGACAGGGGGCGCGAGCAGTACTTC.

In DNA form, the CDR3 reads TGTGCCAGCAGCCCCCAGGGTGGTGTGGGGGGGTGGGCGCAGTTCTTC. Residues: CASSPQGGVGGWAQFF. The rearrangement uses TRBV11-1 and TRBJ2-1; 7 bases match TRBD2. V was pared by 5 bases and J by 12 bases, with 19 bases of the junction left unmatched. This CDR3 region has 16 residues. The germline gives CDR1 SGHAT, CDR2 FQDESV (reference sequence).

Many counts were recorded for this clonotype. The chain has TRBV2 and TRBJ2-3; 15 bases are shared with TRBD2. After removal of 11 bases from V and 3 bases from J, the junction contained 15 bases not matched to a gene. There are 18 residues in the CDR3. Germline lookup yields CDR1 SNHLY and CDR2 FYNNEI. CDR3 amino acids: CARGLAGGPGFRTDTQYF. The CDR3 region has the DNA TGTGCCCGCGGACTAGCGGGAGGGCCAGGGTTTCGGACAGATACGCAGTATTTT.

This clonotype was found a few times. The chain recombines TRBV6-2 or TRBV6-3 with TRBJ2-7; D is ambiguous. The germline gives CDR1 MNHEY, CDR2 SVGEGT. The CDR3 totals 13 residues. The V end lost 4 bases, the J end lost 8 bases, and 15 bases lay between the germline ends. CDR3 in DNA: TGTGCCAGCAGTTTTTACTTCCAGGAACAGCAGTACTTC. This gives the protein CASSFYFQEQQYF.

This clonotype was found many times. This chain uses TRBV20-1 with TRBJ2-7, with a tentative D call TRBD2 (6 bases). Germline V gene data show CDR1 as DFQATT and CDR2 as SNEGSKA (reference sequence). The CDR3 spans 15 residues. V was trimmed by 0 bases and J by 3 bases, leaving 15 bases between them. The CDR3 DNA is TGCAGTGCTAGAGATTCGGCTAGCGTCGACTACGAGCAGTACTTC. Amino acids: CSARDSASVDYEQYF.

This clonotype was picked up a small number of times. The rearrangement links TRBV20-1 to TRBJ1-5, with 10 bases that match TRBD1. The CDR3 is 16 residues long. CDR1 is DFQATT, CDR2 SNEGSKA, per germline (reference sequence). With 6 bases clipped from V and 5 bases from J, the junction kept 13 bases outside the gene matches. The chain's CDR3 is CSASGTGEVSDQPQHF. CDR3 sequence (DNA): TGCAGTGCCTCCGGGACAGGGGAGGTTAGTGATCAGCCCCAGCATTTT.

This clonotype was detected ten times or more. The chain uses TRBV5-6 and TRBJ2-3; no definite D call. V lost 2 bases to trimming and J lost 1 base, with 14 bases between them. In germline, CDR1 is SGHDT, CDR2 YYEEEE. CDR3 length: 16 residues. CDR3 protein: CASSFTPEVGTDTQYF. The DNA for the CDR3 is TGTGCCAGCAGCTTTACGCCGGAAGTGGGCACAGATACGCAGTATTTT.

This clonotype was picked up many times. The V and J genes are TRBV20-1 and TRBJ1-1; D uncertain. Trimming pared 0 bases from V and 11 bases from J, leaving 13 bases between. Germline lookup yields CDR1 DFQATT and CDR2 SNEGSKA (reference sequence). This CDR3 is 12 amino acids long. The CDR3 nucleotides read TGCAGTGCTAGAGATTGGACCTCTAGGGCTTTCTTT. Amino acids: CSARDWTSRAFF.

The sample holds many counts of this clonotype. The chain recombines TRBV7-3 with TRBJ1-1, with TRBD1 identical over 8 bases. Per germline, CDR1 SGHTA and CDR2 FQGTGA. The CDR3 loop spans 15 amino acids. V gave up 3 bases and J gave up 0 bases; unmatched junction bases: 3. This CDR3 reads CASSLGTGVNTEAFF. DNA for the CDR3: TGTGCCAGCAGCTTGGGGACAGGAGTGAACACTGAAGCTTTCTTT.